This T cell receptor beta chain was sequenced in a study of brain T cells in children with intractable seizures. Notes on the study in general: Pre- and post-surgery blood differed in depth, so pre-surgery absences may be undersampling. Patients' HCMV serostatus was unknown; virus specificity rests on CDR3 similarity alone.

This clone has only one observation. What it binds is unknown. CDR1 GTSNPN and CDR2 SVGIG come from the germline V gene (reference sequence). The V gene end was trimmed by 4 bases and the J gene end by 4 bases; junction bases not matched to a gene: 6. The CDR3 has 13 amino acids. Sequencing was performed with immunoSEQ multiplex PCR; in TCRdb, only in-frame clones are kept and a portion is missing. The sample holds about 350,000 clones, about 93% seen once. Indicated time point: blood from clinic visit 5 months post-surgery; TSC patient then seizure free. Only cases whose brain tissue showed the highest T cell transcript signatures were sequenced. Before surgery, patients took at least one anti-epileptic drug.

This sequence was found in a boy in the first two years of life with tuberous sclerosis and intractable seizures. The rearrangement uses TRBV30 and TRBJ1-1, with 7 bases that match TRBD1. Source: peripheral blood, taken 5 to 6 months after surgery. CDR3: CAWNHRGGTEAFF. CDR3 in DNA: TGTGCCTGGAACCACAGGGGCGGCACTGAAGCTTTCTTT. Supplemented by reference TRBV30 and TRBJ1-1, the full variable domain reads SQTIHQWPATLVQPVGSPLSLECTVEGTSNPNLYWYRQAAGRGLQLLFYSVGIGQISSEVPQNLSASRPQDRQFILSSKKLLLSDSGFYLCAWNHRGGTEAFFGQGTRLTVV.